Below are 4 T cell receptor beta chains sequenced from a single sample in a study of patients and donors after allogeneic stem cell transplantation. TCRdb used MiXCR to reprocess the RT-PCR reads, holding one entry per CDR3 protein. The top ten hold 11% of the sample, which has around 200,000 distinct CDR3 sequences, around 40% seen once. The sample comprised blood, either unsorted or a sorted T cell fraction (not recorded which). The receptors stem from a human donor who was either an allogeneic HSCT recipient or a stem cell or donor lymphocyte infusion donor (not recorded which). It is not recorded whose cells these are; they may come from a transplant donor.

The V and J genes are TRBV28 and TRBJ1-2, with unresolved D. Germline-derived CDR1 and CDR2 are MDHEN and SYDVKM. Trimming removed 6 bases from V and 7 bases from J, with 18 bases in between. There are 14 residues in the CDR3. This chain's CDR3 is CASSPPYPDGGYTF. The CDR3 DNA sequence: TGTGCCAGCAGCCCTCCTTACCCGGATGGTGGCTACACCTTC.

This clonotype was seen a few times. The rearrangement uses TRBV15 and TRBJ1-2; D gene ambiguous. The CDR3 runs to 13 residues. Per germline, CDR1 LNHNV and CDR2 YYDKDF (reference sequence). The V and J ends lost 1 base and 5 bases respectively, with 8 bases between them. The CDR3: CATSRVTAYGYTF. DNA for the CDR3: TGTGCCACCAGCAGAGTTACAGCTTATGGCTACACCTTC.

The chain is built from TRBV7-9 and TRBJ1-1, with D perhaps TRBD1 (6 bases). Trimming took 5 bases from V and 2 from J, leaving 18 bases between them. The CDR3 has 16 amino acids. The germline gives CDR1 SEHNR, CDR2 FQNEAQ (reference sequence). In DNA, the CDR3 is TGTGCCAGCAGCAGCCCACTTAAGGGGGGCAACACTGAAGCTTTCTTT. This codes for CASSSPLKGGNTEAFF.

This chain links TRBV4-3 with TRBJ1-5; D call uncertain. Germline lookup yields CDR1 LGHNA and CDR2 YSLEER. The CDR3 has 15 residues. Trimming took off 0 bases at V and 4 bases at J, with 10 bases between the two ends. The CDR3 sequence is CASSQDRRQNQPQHF. The CDR3 DNA reads as TGCGCCAGCAGCCAAGATCGGAGACAAAATCAGCCCCAGCATTTT.